This T cell receptor beta chain is from a study of control samples from healthy donors and cancer patients. The CDR3 runs 10 residues. TCRdb's copy holds only in-frame clones and misses some; the assay was immunoSEQ multiplex PCR. The table lists about 77,000 clones, 80% to 95% of them singletons. The specimen was blood. The chain links TRBV7-5 to TRBJ2-5. TRBV7-5 is assigned pseudogene status. This receptor was obtained from a woman aged 55 to 70 in good health. CDR3 sequence (DNA): TGTGCCAGAAGACTGACCACCCAGTACTTC. Its translation: CARRLTTQYF.